The clone carrying this T cell receptor (beta chain) came up once. This specimen belongs to a study of Graves' ophthalmopathy and Graves' hyperthyroidism. This CDR3 comprises 16 residues. The trim removed 3 bases at V and 5 bases at J, leaving 9 bases unmatched. Germline assignment: CDR1 SGHRS and CDR2 YFSETQ. The PBMCs were taken from approximately 11 ml of fresh peripheral blood. Amplified TCR beta CDR3 regions were obtained using RNA transcripts as template. In the first round, RT-PCR was carried out with HTBI primers, and a multiplex PCR formed the second round. TCRdb re-called the multiplex PCR reads through MiXCR, storing one row per CDR3 protein. The repertoire includes some 360,000 distinct CDR3 sequences, roughly 17% of them detected once, and about 2.4% sits in the top ten.

The V call is TRBV5-1, the J call TRBJ2-3; 10 positions agree with TRBD2. The TCR originated in an adult woman with stable Graves' hyperthyroidism. The specimen sequenced was peripheral blood. CDR3 in DNA: TGCGCCAGCAGCTCCCCTAGCGGGGGAAAAGGAGATACGCAGTATTTT. This translates into CASSSPSGGKGDTQYF.